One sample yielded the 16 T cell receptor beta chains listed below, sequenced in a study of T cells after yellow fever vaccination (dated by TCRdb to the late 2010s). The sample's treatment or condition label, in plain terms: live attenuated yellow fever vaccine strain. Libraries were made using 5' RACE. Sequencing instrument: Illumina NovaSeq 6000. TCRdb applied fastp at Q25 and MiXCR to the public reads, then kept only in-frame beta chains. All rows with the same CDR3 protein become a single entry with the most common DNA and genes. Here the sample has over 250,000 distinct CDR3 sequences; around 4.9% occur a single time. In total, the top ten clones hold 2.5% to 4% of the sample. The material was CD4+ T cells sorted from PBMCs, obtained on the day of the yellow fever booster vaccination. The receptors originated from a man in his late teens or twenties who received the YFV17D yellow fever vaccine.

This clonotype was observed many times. CDR3 protein: CASSPSPAGGNTIYF. The CDR3, as DNA: TGTGCCAGCAGCCCGAGTCCGGCCGGTGGAAACACCATATATTTT. The J gene is TRBJ1-3, the V gene TRBV9; D gene unclear. The CDR3 covers 15 residues. V was pared by 4 bases and J by 3 bases, with 14 bases between. In germline, CDR1 is SGDLS, CDR2 YYNGEE. Looking up the rest from reference TRBV9 and TRBJ1-3 gives the full variable domain: DSGVTQTPKHLITATGQRVTLRCSPRSGDLSVYWYQQSLDQGLQFLIQYYNGEERAKGNILERFSAQQFPDLHSELNLSSLELGDSALYFCASSPSPAGGNTIYFGEGSWLTVV.

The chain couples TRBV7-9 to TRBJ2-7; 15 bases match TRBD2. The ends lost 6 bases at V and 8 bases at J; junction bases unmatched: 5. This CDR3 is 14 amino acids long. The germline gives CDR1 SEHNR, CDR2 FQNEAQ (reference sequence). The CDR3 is CASSTGTSGGQQYF. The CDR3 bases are TGTGCCAGCAGTACCGGGACTAGCGGGGGGCAGCAGTACTTC.

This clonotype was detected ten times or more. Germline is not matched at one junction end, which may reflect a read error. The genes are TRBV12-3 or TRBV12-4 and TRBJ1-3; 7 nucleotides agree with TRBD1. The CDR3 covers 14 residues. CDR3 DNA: TGTGCCAGCAGTCTAGCAGGGGGTGGAAACACCATATATTTT. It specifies CASSLAGGGNTIYF.

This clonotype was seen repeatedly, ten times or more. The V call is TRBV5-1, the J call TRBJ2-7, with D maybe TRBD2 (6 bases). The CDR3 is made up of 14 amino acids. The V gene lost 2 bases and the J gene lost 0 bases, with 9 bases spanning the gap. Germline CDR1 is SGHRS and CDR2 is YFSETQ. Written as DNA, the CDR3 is TGCGCCAGCAGCTTCGGGGGAACCTCCTACGAGCAGTACTTC. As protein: CASSFGGTSYEQYF.

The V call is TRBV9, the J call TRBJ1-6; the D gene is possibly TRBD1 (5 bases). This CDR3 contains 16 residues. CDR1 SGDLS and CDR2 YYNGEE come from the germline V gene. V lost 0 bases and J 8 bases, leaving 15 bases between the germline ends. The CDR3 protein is CASSVDRVGGDSPLHF. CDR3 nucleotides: TGTGCCAGCAGCGTAGACCGGGTGGGAGGGGATTCACCCCTCCACTTT.

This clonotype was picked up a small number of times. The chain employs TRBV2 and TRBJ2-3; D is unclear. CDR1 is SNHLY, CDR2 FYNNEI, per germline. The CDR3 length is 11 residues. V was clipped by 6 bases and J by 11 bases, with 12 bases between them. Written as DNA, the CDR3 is TGTGCCAGCAGCGAATTAGGGCAGCAGTATTTT. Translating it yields CASSELGQQYF.

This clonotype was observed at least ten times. CDR3: CASSFLSGTGFF. CDR3 DNA sequence: TGTGCCAGCAGCTTCCTTAGCGGCACCGGGTTCTTC. The rearrangement joins TRBV11-2 to TRBJ2-1, with D possibly matching TRBD2 (6 bases). This CDR3 spans 12 amino acids. Trimming left V 3 bases short and J 15 bases short, with 15 bases between. CDR1 SGHAT and CDR2 FQNNGV come from the germline V gene.

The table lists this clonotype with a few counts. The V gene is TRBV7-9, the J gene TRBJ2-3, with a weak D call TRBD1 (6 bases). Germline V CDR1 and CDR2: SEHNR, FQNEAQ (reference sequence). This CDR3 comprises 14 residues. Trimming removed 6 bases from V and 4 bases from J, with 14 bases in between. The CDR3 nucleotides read TGTGCCAGCAGTCCGGGACAAGCCGCAGATACGCAGTATTTT. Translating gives CASSPGQAADTQYF.

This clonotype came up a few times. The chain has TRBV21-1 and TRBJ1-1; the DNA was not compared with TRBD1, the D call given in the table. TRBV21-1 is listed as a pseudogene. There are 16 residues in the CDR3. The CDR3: CASSPKITGRLTEAFF. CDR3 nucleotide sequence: TGTGCCAGCAGCCCAAAGATCACAGGGAGACTAACTGAAGCTTTCTTT.

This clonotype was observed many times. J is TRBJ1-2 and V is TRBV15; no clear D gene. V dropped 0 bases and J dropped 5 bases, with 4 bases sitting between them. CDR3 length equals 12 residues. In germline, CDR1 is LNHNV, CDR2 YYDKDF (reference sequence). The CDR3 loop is CATSRDSYGYTF. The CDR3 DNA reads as TGTGCCACCAGCAGAGACAGTTATGGCTACACCTTC.

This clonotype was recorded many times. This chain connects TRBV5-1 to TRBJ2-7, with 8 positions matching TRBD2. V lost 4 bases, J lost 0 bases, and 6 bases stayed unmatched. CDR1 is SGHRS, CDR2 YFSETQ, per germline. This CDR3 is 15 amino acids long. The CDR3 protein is CASSPPLAASYEQYF. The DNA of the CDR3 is TGCGCCAGCAGCCCACCACTAGCGGCCTCCTACGAGCAGTACTTC.

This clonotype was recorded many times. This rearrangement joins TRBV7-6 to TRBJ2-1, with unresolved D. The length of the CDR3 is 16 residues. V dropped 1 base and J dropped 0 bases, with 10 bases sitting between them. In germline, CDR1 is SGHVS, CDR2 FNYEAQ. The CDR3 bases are TGTGCCAGCAGCTTAGACCGCCCGAGCTCCTACAATGAGCAGTTCTTC. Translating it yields CASSLDRPSSYNEQFF.

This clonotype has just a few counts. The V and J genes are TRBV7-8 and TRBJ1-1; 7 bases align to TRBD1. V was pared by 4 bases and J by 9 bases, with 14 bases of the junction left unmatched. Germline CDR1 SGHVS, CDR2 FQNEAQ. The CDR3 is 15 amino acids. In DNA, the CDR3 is TGTGCCAGCAGCTCACGGGAAGGGACAGTGGCTAAAGCTTTCTTT. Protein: CASSSREGTVAKAFF.

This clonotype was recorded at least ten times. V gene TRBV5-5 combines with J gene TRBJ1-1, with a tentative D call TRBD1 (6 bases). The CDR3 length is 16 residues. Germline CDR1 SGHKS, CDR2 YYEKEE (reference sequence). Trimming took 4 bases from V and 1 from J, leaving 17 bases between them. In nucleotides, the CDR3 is TGTGCCAGCAGCCCCCTTTCGGGACAAGGGAACACTGAAGCTTTCTTT. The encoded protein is CASSPLSGQGNTEAFF. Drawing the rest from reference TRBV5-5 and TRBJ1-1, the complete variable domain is DAGVTQSPTHLIKTRGQQVTLRCSPISGHKSVSWYQQVLGQGPQFIFQYYEKEERGRGNFPDRFSARQFPNYSSELNVNALLLGDSALYLCASSPLSGQGNTEAFFGQGTRLTVV.

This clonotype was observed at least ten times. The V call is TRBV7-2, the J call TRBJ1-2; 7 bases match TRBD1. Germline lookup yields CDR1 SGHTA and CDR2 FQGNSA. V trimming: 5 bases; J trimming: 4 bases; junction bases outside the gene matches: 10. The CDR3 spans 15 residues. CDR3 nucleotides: TGTGCCAGCAGCCCCAGACAGGGCGTGAGCTATGGCTACACCTTC. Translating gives CASSPRQGVSYGYTF.

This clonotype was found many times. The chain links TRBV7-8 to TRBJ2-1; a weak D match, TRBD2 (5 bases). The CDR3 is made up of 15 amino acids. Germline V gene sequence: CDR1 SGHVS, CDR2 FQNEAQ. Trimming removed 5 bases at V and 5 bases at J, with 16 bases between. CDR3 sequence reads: CASSPRWRTDNEQFF. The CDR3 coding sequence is TGTGCCAGCAGCCCCCGTTGGCGGACTGACAATGAGCAGTTCTTC.